This TCR beta chain was obtained from a study of breast tumors, draining lymph nodes, adjacent tissues. Notes on the study in general: Tumor TCR diversity was below lymph nodes but above nontumor tissue. Most tumor T cells seemingly derive from lymph node, then expand in tumor. Luminal-like breast cancer showed significantly greater tumor-nontumor repertoire similarity than basal-like breast cancer did.

Trimming removed 1 base at V and 4 bases at J, with 10 bases between. This CDR3 spans 14 amino acids. Germline assignment: CDR1 LGHDT and CDR2 YNNKEL (reference sequence). MiXCR, run by TCRdb on the multiplex PCR reads, gives a single entry per CDR3 protein. Of about 200,000 distinct CDR3 sequences listed, over 25% are singletons. Axillary draining lymph nodes of breast cancer patients supplied the node samples. This clonotype showed up many times. Its antigen is currently unknown. This receptor was taken from a female donor with breast cancer. Some clones in this sample may be carry-over from other donors' samples. This chain uses TRBV3-1 with TRBJ2-5, with D hard to call. Sequencing was performed on axillary lymph node tissue. The CDR3 bases are TGTGCCAGCAGCCAAGGGCTGTTTTTAGAGACCCAGTACTTC. Translating gives CASSQGLFLETQYF.